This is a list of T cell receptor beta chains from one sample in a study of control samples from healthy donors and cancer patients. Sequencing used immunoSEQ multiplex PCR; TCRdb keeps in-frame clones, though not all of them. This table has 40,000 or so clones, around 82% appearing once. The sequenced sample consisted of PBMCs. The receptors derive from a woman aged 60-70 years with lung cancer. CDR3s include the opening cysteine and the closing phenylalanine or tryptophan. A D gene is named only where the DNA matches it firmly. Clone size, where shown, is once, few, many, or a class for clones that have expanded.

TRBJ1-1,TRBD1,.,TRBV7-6,CASSPGQGGMNTEAFF,TGTGCCAGCAGCCCAGGACAGGGGGGCATGAACACTGAAGCTTTCTTT
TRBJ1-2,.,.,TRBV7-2,CASSLNGNYGYTF,TGTGCCAGCAGCTTGAACGGGAACTATGGCTACACCTTC
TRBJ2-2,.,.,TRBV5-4,CASSLGQGRNTGELFF,TGTGCCAGCAGCTTGGGGCAGGGGAGGAACACCGGGGAGCTGTTTTTT
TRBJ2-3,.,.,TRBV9,CASSAAQGGGSDTQYF,TGTGCCAGCAGCGCAGCTCAGGGGGGCGGATCGGATACGCAGTATTTT
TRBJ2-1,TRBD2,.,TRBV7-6,CASSLGRQRENEQFF,TGTGCCAGCAGCTTAGGGAGGCAGCGGGAGAATGAGCAGTTCTTC
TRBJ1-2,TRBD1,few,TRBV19,CASISGQGSHGYTF,TGTGCCAGTATTTCGGGACAGGGATCCCATGGCTACACCTTC
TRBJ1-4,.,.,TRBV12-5,CASGLGDGLFF,TGTGCTAGTGGCCTGGGCGACGGACTGTTTTTT
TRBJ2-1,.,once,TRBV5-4,CASSIRSGGPQFF,TGTGCCAGCAGCATTAGGAGTGGGGGCCCGCAGTTCTTC
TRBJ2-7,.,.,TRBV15,CATSSRVAPTYEQYF,TGTGCCACCAGCTCCCGGGTCGCCCCAACCTACGAGCAGTACTTC
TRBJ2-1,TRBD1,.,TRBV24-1,CATSPGTVLNNEQFF,TGTGCCACCAGTCCCGGGACAGTTTTGAACAATGAGCAGTTCTTC
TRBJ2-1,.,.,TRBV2,CASRQGEANEQFF,TGTGCCAGCAGACAGGGCGAGGCCAATGAGCAGTTCTTC
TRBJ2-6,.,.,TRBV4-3,CASSQDQGSGANVLTF,TGCGCCAGCAGCCAAGATCAGGGCTCTGGGGCCAACGTCCTGACTTTC
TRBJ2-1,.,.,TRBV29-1,CSASAYNEQFF,TGCAGCGCCTCCGCCTACAATGAGCAGTTCTTC
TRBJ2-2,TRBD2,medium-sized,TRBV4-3,CASSQEAGRATNTGELFF,TGCGCCAGCAGCCAAGAGGCCGGGAGGGCGACCAACACCGGGGAGCTGTTTTTT
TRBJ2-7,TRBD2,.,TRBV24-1,CATSSAGGTYEQYF,TGTGCCACTTCGTCAGCGGGAGGGACCTACGAGCAGTACTTC
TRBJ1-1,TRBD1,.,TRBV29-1,CSVTWAGGTEAFF,TGCAGCGTTACCTGGGCAGGGGGCACTGAAGCTTTCTTT
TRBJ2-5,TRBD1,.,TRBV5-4,CASSSGQLTQETQYF,TGTGCCAGCAGCTCGGGACAGCTAACGCAAGAGACCCAGTACTTC
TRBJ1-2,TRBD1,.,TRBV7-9,CASSLATGTGIYGYTF,TGTGCCAGCAGCTTAGCGACCGGGACAGGGATCTATGGCTACACCTTC
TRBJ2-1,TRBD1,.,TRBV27,CASSSTGQGYNEQFF,TGTGCCAGCAGTTCCACGGGACAGGGCTACAATGAGCAGTTCTTC
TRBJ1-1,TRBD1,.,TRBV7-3,CASSLKGANTEAFF,TGTGCCAGCAGCTTAAAGGGGGCGAACACTGAAGCTTTCTTT
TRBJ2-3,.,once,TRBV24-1,CATSDSTGTDTQYF,TGTGCCACCAGTGATTCGACAGGCACAGATACGCAGTATTTT
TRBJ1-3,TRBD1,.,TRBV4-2,CASSQDAGGMGSGNTIYF,TGTGCCAGCAGCCAAGACGCAGGGGGTATGGGTTCTGGAAACACCATATATTTT
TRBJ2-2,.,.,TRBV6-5,CASKWAPETGELFF,TGTGCCAGTAAATGGGCTCCGGAAACCGGGGAGCTGTTTTTT
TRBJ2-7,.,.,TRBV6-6,CASSSNDRSSYEQYF,TGTGCCAGCAGTTCCAACGACAGGAGCTCCTACGAGCAGTACTTC
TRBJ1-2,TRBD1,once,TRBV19,CASSTTGVYGYTF,TGTGCCAGTAGCACGACAGGGGTTTATGGCTACACCTTC
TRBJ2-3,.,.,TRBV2,CASSEEVAQYF,TGTGCCAGCAGTGAGGAGGTAGCGCAGTATTTT
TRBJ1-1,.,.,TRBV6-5,CASSYSIGLAEAFF,TGTGCCAGCAGTTACTCGATAGGTCTGGCTGAAGCTTTCTTT
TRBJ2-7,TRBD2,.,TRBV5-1,CASTPESGGRYEQYF,TGCGCCAGCACCCCCGAGAGCGGGGGGCGCTACGAGCAGTACTTC
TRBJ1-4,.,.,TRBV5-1,CASSLGPGTTNEKLFF,TGCGCCAGCAGCTTGGGTCCAGGGACCACTAATGAAAAACTGTTTTTT
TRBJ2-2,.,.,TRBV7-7,CASSLGQSGELFF,TGTGCTAGCAGCTTAGGTCAGAGCGGGGAGCTGTTTTTT
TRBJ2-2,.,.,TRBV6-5,CASSYRYTGELFF,TGTGCCAGCAGTTACAGGTACACCGGGGAGCTGTTTTTT
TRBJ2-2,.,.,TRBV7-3,CASSSGTGELFF,TGTGCCAGCAGCAGCGGAACCGGGGAGCTGTTTTTT
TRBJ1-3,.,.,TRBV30,CAWSRGRATGNTIYF,TGTGCCTGGAGTAGGGGCAGGGCAACTGGAAACACCATATATTTT
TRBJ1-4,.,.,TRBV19,CASSIALPGREKLFF,TGTGCCAGTAGTATTGCCCTCCCCGGACGTGAAAAACTGTTTTTT
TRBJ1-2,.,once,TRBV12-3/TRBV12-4,CASSRLPGHGYTF,TGTGCCAGCAGCAGACTCCCAGGGCATGGCTACACCTTC
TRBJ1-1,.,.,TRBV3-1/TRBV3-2,CASSQGSTDTGAFF,TGTGCCAGCAGCCAGGGTTCGACCGACACTGGAGCTTTCTTT
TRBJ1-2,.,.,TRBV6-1,CASSERGAGRGYTF,TGTGCCAGCAGTGAAAGGGGTGCCGGACGCGGCTACACCTTC
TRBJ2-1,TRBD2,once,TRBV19,CASSKTGGTSGRSEQFF,TGTGCCAGTAGTAAAACAGGGGGGACTAGCGGGAGGTCTGAGCAGTTCTTC
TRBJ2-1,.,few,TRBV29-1,CSVVKAASYNEQFF,TGCAGCGTTGTCAAGGCGGCTTCCTACAATGAGCAGTTCTTC
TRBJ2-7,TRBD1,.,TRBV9,CASNSGTGDEQYF,TGTGCCAGCAACTCCGGGACAGGGGACGAGCAGTACTTC
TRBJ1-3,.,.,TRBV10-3,CAIGRENTIYF,TGTGCCATCGGGAGGGAAAACACCATATATTTT
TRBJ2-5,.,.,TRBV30,CAWREGRGRQETQYF,TGTGCCTGGAGAGAGGGAAGGGGGAGACAAGAGACCCAGTACTTC
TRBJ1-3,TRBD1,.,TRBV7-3,CASSFGTGSGNTIYF,TGTGCCAGCAGCTTCGGGACAGGGTCTGGAAACACCATATATTTT
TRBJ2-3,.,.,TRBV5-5,CASSFRGGTDTQYF,TGTGCCAGCAGCTTCAGGGGGGGCACAGATACGCAGTATTTT
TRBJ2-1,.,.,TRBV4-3,CASSRGGEPYNEQFF,TGCGCCAGCAGTCGAGGGGGGGAACCCTACAATGAGCAGTTCTTC
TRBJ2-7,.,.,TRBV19,CASRPGGDYEQYF,TGTGCCAGTAGACCCGGTGGAGACTACGAGCAGTACTTC
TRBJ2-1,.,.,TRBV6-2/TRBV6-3,CASSKGSYNEQFF,TGTGCCAGCAGTAAAGGGAGCTACAATGAGCAGTTCTTC
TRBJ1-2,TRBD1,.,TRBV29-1,CSVHVGTGDGYTF,TGCAGCGTCCACGTCGGGACAGGGGATGGCTACACCTTC
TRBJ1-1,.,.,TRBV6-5,CASSPRGQKQAFF,TGTGCCAGCAGCCCCCGAGGACAGAAGCAGGCTTTCTTT
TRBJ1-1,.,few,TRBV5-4,CASSLLQGETEAFF,TGTGCCAGCAGCTTGTTACAGGGAGAGACTGAAGCTTTCTTT
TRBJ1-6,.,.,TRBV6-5,CASSNSIYNSPLHF,TGTGCCAGCAGTAACAGTATCTATAATTCACCCCTCCACTTT
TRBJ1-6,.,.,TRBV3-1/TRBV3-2,CASSQVGDLYNSPLHF,TGTGCCAGCAGCCAAGTAGGAGACTTGTATAATTCACCCCTCCACTTT
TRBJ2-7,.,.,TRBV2,CASNRQGRDEQYF,TGTGCCAGCAATCGGCAGGGTCGTGACGAGCAGTACTTC
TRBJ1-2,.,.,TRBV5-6,CASSLVGGGYTF,TGTGCCAGCAGCTTGGTAGGGGGAGGCTACACCTTC
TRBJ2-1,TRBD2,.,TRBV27,CASSKLAGDYNEQFF,TGTGCCAGCAGTAAACTAGCGGGGGACTACAATGAGCAGTTCTTC